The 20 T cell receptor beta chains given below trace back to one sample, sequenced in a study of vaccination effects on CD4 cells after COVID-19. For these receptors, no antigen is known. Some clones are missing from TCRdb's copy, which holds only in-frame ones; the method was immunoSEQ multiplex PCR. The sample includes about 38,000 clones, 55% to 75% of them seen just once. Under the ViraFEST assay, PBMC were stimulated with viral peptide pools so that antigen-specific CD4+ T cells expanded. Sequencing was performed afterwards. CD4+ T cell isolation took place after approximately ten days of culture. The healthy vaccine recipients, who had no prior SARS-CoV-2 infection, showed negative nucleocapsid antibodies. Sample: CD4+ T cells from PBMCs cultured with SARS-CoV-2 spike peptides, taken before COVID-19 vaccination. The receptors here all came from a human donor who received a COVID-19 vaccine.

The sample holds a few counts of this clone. DNA of the CDR3: TGTGCCAGCAGTTACACGGGACGGACTGAAGCTTTCTTT. Residues: CASSYTGRTEAFF. The rearrangement links TRBV6-2 or TRBV6-3 to TRBJ1-1; D perhaps matches TRBD1 (5 bases). V was clipped by 2 bases and J by 5 bases, with 9 bases between them. The CDR3 sequence is 13 residues long. Germline V gene sequence: CDR1 MNHEY, CDR2 SVGEGT.

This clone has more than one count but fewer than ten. CDR3 nucleotides: TGTGCCAGCTCACCAAGTTCGGGGCAGGGGGCTGGTCAGCCCCAGCATTTT. Protein product: CASSPSSGQGAGQPQHF. The gene calls are TRBV18 and TRBJ1-5; TRBD1 agrees at 8 bases. Germline loops: CDR1 KGHSH, CDR2 LQKENI. Trimming took 2 bases from V and 6 from J; bases not matched to a gene: 12. The CDR3 has 17 amino acids.

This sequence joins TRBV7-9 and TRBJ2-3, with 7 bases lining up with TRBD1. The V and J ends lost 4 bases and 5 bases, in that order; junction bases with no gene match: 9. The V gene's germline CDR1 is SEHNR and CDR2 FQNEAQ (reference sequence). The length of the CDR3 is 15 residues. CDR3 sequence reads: CASSSWTGEGDTQYF. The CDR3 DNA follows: TGTGCCAGCAGCTCCTGGACAGGCGAGGGAGATACGCAGTATTTT.

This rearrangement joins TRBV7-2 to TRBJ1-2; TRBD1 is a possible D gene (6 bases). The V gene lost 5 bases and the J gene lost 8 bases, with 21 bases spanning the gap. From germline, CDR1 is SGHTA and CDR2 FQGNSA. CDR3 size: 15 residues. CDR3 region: CASSQERDTLRGYTF. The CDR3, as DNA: TGTGCCAGCAGCCAAGAGCGGGACACTCTGCGGGGCTACACCTTC.

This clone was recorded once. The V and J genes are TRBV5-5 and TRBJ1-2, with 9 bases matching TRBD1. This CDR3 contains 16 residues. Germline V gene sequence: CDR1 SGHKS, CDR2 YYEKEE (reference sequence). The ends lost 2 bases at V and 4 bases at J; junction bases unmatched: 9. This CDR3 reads CASSFQQGARSYGYTF. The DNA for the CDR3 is TGTGCCAGCAGCTTCCAACAGGGGGCGCGAAGCTATGGCTACACCTTC.

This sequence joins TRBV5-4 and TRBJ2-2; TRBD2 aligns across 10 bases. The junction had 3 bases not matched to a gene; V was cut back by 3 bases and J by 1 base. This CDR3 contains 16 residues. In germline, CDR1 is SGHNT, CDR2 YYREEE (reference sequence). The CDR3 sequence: CASSSRLAGNTGELFF. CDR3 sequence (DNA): TGTGCCAGCAGCTCTCGACTAGCGGGGAACACCGGGGAGCTGTTTTTT.

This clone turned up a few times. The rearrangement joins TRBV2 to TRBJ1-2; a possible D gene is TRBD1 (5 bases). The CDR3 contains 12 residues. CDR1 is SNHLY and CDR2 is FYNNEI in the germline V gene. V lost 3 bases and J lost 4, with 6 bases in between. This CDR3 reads CASSDQGYGYTF. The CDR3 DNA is TGTGCCAGCAGTGACCAGGGCTATGGCTACACCTTC.

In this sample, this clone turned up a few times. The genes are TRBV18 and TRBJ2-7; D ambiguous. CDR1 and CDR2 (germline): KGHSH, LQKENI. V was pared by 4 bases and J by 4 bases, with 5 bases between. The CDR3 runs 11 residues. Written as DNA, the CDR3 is TGTGCCAGCTCACTGGATTACGAGCAGTACTTC. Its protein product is CASSLDYEQYF.

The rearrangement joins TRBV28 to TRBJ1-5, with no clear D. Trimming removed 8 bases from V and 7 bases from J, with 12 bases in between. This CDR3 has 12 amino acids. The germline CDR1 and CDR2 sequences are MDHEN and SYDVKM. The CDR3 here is CASWTLKQPQHF. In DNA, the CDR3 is TGTGCCAGCTGGACCCTGAAACAGCCCCAGCATTTT.

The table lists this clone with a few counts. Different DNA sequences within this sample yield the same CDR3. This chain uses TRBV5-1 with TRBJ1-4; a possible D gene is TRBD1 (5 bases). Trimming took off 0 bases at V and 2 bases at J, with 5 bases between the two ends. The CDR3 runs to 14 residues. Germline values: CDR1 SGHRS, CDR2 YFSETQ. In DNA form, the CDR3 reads TGCGCCAGCAGCTTGGGGGGCACTAATGAAAAACTGTTTTTT. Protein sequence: CASSLGGTNEKLFF.

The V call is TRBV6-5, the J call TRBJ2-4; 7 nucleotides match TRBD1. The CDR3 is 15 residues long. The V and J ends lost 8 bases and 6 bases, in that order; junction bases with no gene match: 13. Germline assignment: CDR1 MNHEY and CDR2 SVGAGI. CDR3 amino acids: CASGARQGRGNIQYF. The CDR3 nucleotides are TGTGCCAGCGGGGCCCGACAGGGTCGGGGAAACATTCAGTACTTC.

The CDR3 nucleotides read TGTGCCAGCACCTATTGGGGCGGGAGCCAGTATTTT. Translated: CASTYWGGSQYF. The chain couples TRBV6-5 to TRBJ2-3; 7 bases line up with TRBD2. The V segment lost 7 bases and the J segment 12 bases; nucleotides outside the gene matches: 10. The CDR3 runs to 12 residues. In germline, CDR1 is MNHEY, CDR2 SVGAGI.

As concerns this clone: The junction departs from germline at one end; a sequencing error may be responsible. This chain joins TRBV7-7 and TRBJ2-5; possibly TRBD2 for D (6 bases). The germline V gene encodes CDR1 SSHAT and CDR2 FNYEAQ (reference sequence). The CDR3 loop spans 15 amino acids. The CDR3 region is CASSLAVGPQETQYF. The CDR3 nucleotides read TGTGCTAGCAGCTTAGCGGTGGGGCCCCAAGAGACCCAGTACTTC.

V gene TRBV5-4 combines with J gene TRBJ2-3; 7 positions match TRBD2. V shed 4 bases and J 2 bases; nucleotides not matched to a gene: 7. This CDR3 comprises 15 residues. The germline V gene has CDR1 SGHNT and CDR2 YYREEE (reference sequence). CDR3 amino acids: CASSGRGDLTDTQYF. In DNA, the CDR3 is TGTGCCAGCAGCGGACGGGGGGACCTCACAGATACGCAGTATTTT.

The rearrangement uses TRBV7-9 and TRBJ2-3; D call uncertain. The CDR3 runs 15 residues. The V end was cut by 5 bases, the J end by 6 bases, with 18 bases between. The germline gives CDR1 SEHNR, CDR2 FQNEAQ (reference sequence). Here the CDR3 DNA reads TGTGCCAGCAGCGCTAATCTAGGTTTGCGGGATACGCAGTATTTT. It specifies CASSANLGLRDTQYF.

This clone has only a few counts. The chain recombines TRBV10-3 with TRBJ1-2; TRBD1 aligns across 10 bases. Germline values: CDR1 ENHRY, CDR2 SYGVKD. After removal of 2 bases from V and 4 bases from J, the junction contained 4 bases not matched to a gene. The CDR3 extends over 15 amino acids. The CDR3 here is CAISEGQGGIYGYTF. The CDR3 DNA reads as TGTGCCATCAGTGAGGGACAGGGGGGGATCTATGGCTACACCTTC.

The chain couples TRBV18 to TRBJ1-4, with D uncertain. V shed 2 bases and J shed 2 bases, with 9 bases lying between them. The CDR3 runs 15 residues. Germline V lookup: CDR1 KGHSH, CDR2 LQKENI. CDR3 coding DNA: TGTGCCAGCTCACCAATAAGCGGGACTAATGAAAAACTGTTTTTT. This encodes CASSPISGTNEKLFF.

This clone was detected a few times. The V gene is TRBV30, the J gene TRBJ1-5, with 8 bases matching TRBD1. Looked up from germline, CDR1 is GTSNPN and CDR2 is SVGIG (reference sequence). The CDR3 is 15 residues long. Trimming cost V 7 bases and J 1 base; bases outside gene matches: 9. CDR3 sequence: CALDREGGSNQPQHF. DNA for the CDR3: TGTGCCTTGGACAGGGAAGGAGGGAGCAATCAGCCCCAGCATTTT. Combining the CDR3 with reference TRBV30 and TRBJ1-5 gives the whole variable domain SQTIHQWPATLVQPVGSPLSLECTVEGTSNPNLYWYRQAAGRGLQLLFYSVGIGQISSEVPQNLSASRPQDRQFILSSKKLLLSDSGFYLCALDREGGSNQPQHFGDGTRLSIL.

The CDR3 DNA is TGCGCCAGCAGCCTGACCAGCAATCAGCCCCAGCATTTT. It translates to CASSLTSNQPQHF. The genes are TRBV5-1 and TRBJ1-5; D remains ambiguous. This CDR3 is built from 13 residues. Trimming pared 4 bases from V and 1 base from J, leaving 6 bases between. Per the germline V gene, CDR1 is SGHRS and CDR2 is YFSETQ.

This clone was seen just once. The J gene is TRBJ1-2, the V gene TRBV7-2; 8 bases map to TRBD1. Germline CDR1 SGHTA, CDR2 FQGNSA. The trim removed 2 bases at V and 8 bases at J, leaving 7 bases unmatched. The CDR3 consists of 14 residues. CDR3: CASSLWVTGDGYTF. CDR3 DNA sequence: TGTGCCAGCAGCTTATGGGTGACAGGGGACGGCTACACCTTC.